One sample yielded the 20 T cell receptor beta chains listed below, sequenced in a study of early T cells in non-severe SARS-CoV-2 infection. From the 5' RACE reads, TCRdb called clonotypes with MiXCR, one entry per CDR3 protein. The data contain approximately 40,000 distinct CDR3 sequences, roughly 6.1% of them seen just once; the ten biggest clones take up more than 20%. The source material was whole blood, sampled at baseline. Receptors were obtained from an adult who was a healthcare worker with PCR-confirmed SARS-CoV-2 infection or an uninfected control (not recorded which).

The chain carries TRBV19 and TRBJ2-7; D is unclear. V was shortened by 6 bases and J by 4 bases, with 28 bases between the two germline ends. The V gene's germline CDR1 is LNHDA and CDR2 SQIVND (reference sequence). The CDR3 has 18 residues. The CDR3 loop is CASSLPEKEEEAPYEQYF. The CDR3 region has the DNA TGTGCCAGTAGCCTCCCGGAGAAGGAAGAGGAAGCTCCATACGAGCAGTACTTC.

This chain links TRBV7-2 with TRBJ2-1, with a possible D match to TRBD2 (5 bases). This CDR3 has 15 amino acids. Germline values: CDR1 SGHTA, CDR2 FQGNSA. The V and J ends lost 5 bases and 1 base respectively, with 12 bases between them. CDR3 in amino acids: CASSLSRDSYNEQFF. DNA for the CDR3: TGTGCCAGCAGCCTTTCGAGGGATTCCTACAATGAGCAGTTCTTC.

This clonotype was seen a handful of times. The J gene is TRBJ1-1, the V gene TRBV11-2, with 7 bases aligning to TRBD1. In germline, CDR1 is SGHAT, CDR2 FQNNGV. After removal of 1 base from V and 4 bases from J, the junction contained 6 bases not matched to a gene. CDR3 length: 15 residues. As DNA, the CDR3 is TGTGCCAGCAGCTTAGGGCAGGGGGATGTCACTGAAGCTTTCTTT. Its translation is CASSLGQGDVTEAFF.

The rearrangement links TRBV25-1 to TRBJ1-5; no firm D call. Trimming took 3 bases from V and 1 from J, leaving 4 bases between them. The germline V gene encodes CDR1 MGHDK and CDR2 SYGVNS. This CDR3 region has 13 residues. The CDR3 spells CASSEHSNQPQHF. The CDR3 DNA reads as TGTGCCAGCAGTGAGCACAGCAATCAGCCCCAGCATTTT.

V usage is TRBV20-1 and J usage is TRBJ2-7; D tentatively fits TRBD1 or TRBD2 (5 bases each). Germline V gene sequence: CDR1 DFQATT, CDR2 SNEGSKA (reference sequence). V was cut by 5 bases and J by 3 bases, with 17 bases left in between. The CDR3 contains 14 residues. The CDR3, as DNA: TGCAGTGCTCCCTCCCGGGACGGAAACTACGAGCAGTACTTC. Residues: CSAPSRDGNYEQYF.

The CDR3, as DNA: TGTGCCAGCAGCAGGAATGGCTACACCTTC. This gives the protein CASSRNGYTF. The chain carries TRBV6-2 or TRBV6-3 and TRBJ1-2; D is uncertain. The CDR3 extends over 10 amino acids. Germline-derived CDR1 and CDR2 are MNHEY and SVGEGT. V was cut by 6 bases and J by 6 bases, with 5 bases left in between.

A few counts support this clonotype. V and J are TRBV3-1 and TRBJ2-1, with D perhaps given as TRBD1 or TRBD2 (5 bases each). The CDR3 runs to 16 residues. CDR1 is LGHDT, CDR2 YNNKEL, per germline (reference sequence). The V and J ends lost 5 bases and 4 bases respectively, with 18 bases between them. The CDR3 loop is CASSSGTNTLYNEQFF. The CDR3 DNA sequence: TGTGCCAGCAGCTCCGGGACCAACACGCTATACAATGAGCAGTTCTTC.

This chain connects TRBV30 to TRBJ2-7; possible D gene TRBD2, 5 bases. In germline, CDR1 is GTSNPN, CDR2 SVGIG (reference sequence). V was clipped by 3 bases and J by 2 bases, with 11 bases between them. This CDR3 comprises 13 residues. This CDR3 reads CAWRPDGTYEQYF. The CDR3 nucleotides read TGTGCCTGGAGGCCGGACGGGACCTACGAGCAGTACTTC.

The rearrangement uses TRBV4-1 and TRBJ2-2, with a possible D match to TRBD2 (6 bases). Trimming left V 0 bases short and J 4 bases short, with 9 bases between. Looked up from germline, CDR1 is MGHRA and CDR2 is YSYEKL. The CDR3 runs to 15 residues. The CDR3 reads CASSQEGLPTGELFF. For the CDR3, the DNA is TGCGCCAGCAGCCAAGAAGGACTACCCACCGGGGAGCTGTTTTTT.

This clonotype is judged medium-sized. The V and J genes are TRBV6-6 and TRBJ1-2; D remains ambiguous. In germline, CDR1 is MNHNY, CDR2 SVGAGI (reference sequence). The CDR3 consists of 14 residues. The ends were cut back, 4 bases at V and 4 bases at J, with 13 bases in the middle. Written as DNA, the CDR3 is TGTGCCAGCAGTTTAATCGATGGCTCCTATGGCTACACCTTC. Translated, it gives CASSLIDGSYGYTF.

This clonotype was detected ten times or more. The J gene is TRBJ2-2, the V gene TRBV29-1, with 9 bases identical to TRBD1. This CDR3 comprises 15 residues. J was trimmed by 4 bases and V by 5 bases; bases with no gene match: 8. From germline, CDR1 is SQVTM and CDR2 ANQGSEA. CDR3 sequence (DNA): TGCAGCGTTCGTCAGCAGACAGGGGGCACCGGGGAGCTGTTTTTT. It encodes CSVRQQTGGTGELFF.

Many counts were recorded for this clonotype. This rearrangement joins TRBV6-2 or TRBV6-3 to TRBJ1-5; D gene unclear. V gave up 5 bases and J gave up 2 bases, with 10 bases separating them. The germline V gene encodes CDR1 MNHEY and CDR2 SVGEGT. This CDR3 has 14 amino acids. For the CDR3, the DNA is TGTGCCAGCAGTCTAAATATGGGCAATCAGCCCCAGCATTTT. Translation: CASSLNMGNQPQHF.

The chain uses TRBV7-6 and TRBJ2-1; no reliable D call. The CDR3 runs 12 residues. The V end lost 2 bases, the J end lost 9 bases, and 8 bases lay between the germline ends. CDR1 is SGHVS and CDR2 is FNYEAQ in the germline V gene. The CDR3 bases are TGTGCCAGCAGCTTAAACGGTGGTGAGCAGTTCTTC. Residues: CASSLNGGEQFF.

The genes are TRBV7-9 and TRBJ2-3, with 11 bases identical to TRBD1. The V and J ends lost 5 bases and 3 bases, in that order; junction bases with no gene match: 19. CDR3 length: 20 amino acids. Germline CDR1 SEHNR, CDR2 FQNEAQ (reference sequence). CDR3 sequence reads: CASSPTPGQGVPHLTDTQYF. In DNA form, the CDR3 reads TGTGCCAGCAGCCCTACACCGGGACAGGGGGTCCCTCACCTTACAGATACGCAGTATTTT.

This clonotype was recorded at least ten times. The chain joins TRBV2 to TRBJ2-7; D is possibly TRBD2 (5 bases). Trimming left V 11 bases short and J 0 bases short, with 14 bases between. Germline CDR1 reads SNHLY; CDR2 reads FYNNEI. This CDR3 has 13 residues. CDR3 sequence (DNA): TGTGCCGGGCTGGAGGCTCTCTCCTACGAGCAGTACTTC. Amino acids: CAGLEALSYEQYF.

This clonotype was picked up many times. The DNA for the CDR3 is TGTGCCAGCAGCCTGAAGCGGGGGGACAACTCCTACAATGAGCAGTTCTTC. This gives the protein CASSLKRGDNSYNEQFF. The chain has TRBV7-2 and TRBJ2-1, with 9 positions matching TRBD2. Germline values: CDR1 SGHTA, CDR2 FQGNSA. The CDR3 runs 17 residues. Trimming at V came to 5 bases and at J to 0 bases, leaving 8 bases not matched to a gene.

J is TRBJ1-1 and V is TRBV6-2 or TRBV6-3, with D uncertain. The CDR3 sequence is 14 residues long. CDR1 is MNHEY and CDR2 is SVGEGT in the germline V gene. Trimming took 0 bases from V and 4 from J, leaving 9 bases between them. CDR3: CASSYSIGGTEAFF. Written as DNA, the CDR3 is TGTGCCAGCAGTTACTCAATAGGAGGCACTGAAGCTTTCTTT.

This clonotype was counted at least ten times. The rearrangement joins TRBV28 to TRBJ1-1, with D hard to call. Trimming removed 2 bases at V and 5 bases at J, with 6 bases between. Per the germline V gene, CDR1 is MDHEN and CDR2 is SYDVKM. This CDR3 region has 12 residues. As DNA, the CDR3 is TGTGCCAGCAGTTTAGGGGTGACTGAAGCTTTCTTT. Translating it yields CASSLGVTEAFF.

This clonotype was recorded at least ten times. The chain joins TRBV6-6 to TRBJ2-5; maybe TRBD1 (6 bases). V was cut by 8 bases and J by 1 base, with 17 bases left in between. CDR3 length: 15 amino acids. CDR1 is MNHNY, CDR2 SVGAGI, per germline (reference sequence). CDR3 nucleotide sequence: TGTGCCAGCGCGATTGGGACACGGATCCAAGAGACCCAGTACTTC. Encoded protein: CASAIGTRIQETQYF.

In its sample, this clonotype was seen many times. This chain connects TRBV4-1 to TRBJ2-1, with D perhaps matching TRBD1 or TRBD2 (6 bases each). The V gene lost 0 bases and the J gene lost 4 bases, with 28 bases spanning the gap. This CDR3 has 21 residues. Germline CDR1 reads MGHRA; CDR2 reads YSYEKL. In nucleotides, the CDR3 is TGCGCCAGCAGCCAAGAATCCCCCACAGGGAGGAGGCTCGTAGGGTACAATGAGCAGTTCTTC. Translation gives CASSQESPTGRRLVGYNEQFF.